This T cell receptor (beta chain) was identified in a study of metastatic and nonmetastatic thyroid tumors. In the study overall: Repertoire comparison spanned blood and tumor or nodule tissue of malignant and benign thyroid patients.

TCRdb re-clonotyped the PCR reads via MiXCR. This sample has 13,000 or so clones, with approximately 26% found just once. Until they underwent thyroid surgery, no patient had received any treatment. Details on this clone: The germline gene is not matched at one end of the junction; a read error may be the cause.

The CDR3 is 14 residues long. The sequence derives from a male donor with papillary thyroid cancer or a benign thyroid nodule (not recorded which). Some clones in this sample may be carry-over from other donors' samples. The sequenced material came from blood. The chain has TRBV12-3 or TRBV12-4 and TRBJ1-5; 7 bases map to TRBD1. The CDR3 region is CASSLGGGNEPQHF. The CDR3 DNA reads TGTGCCAGCAGTTTAGGAGGGGGCAATGAGCCCCAGCATTTT.